These 13 T cell receptor beta chains were sequenced from one sample in a study of lymphopenia after photon versus proton radiotherapy. Data came from immunoSEQ multiplex PCR; TCRdb stores just in-frame clones and leaves some out. The data hold roughly 150,000 clones, with around nine tenths observed a single time. The sample was peripheral blood, taken from a patient treated with photon-based radiotherapy. The receptors originated from a man aged 45-65 years with gastric cancer.

In this sample, this clone turned up once. The chain combines TRBV5-4 with TRBJ2-2; 8 bases agree with TRBD1. J lost 3 bases, V lost 3 bases, and 7 bases had no gene match. Germline lookup yields CDR1 SGHNT and CDR2 YYREEE (reference sequence). This CDR3 is 16 amino acids long. The CDR3 region has the DNA TGTGCCAGCAGCTCTACAGGGGGATTTTACACCGGGGAGCTGTTTTTT. Its translation: CASSSTGGFYTGELFF.

The rearrangement joins TRBV12-5 to TRBJ2-7; D is possibly TRBD1 (6 bases). This CDR3 is 14 amino acids long. CDR1 and CDR2 from the germline V gene are LGHNT and FRNRAP. V was shortened by 6 bases and J by 1 base, with 13 bases between the two germline ends. CDR3 coding DNA: TGTGCTAGTGGGGACAGCCCGGGGTCCTACGAGCAGTACTTC. Amino acid sequence: CASGDSPGSYEQYF.

Only one count was recorded for this clone. This chain joins TRBV5-1 and TRBJ2-7, with 10 bases that match TRBD2. The length of the CDR3 is 15 residues. Germline V CDR1 and CDR2: SGHRS, YFSETQ. V trimming: 4 bases; J trimming: 6 bases; junction bases outside the gene matches: 10. The CDR3 DNA reads TGCGCCAGCAGCGGGGCTAGCGGGAGTAGTTCCGAGCAGTACTTC. It specifies CASSGASGSSSEQYF.

The chain links TRBV29-1 to TRBJ2-1; D is uncertain. The CDR3 is made up of 12 amino acids. Trimming shortened V by 4 bases and J by 2 bases, and 6 bases separated the two germline ends. Germline assignment: CDR1 SQVTM and CDR2 ANQGSEA. CDR3 bases: TGCAGCGTTGGATCAGCCTACAATGAGCAGTTCTTC. Encoded protein: CSVGSAYNEQFF.

This chain joins TRBV7-8 and TRBJ1-2; tentatively, D is TRBD1 (5 bases). Germline-derived CDR1 and CDR2 are SGHVS and FQNEAQ. The CDR3 length is 14 residues. The V end lost 1 base, the J end lost 4 bases, and 10 bases lay between the germline ends. In DNA, the CDR3 is TGTGCCAGCAGCTTAGAAGGGGCTTCCTATGGCTACACCTTC. This translates into CASSLEGASYGYTF.

V and J are TRBV29-1 and TRBJ2-1; D is uncertain. The V end was cut by 4 bases, the J end by 9 bases, with 22 bases between. CDR3 length equals 15 residues. CDR1 and CDR2 from the germline V gene are SQVTM and ANQGSEA. The CDR3 sequence is CSVGVAADRFSEQFF. The DNA for the CDR3 is TGCAGCGTTGGCGTAGCAGCTGATCGATTTAGTGAGCAGTTCTTC.

This chain connects TRBV5-4 to TRBJ2-5; 7 positions agree with TRBD1. With 5 bases clipped from V and 1 base from J, the junction kept 14 bases outside the gene matches. Germline CDR1 and CDR2: SGHNT and YYREEE (reference sequence). There are 17 residues in the CDR3. The CDR3 bases are TGTGCCAGCAGGCTCGGGACAGCGACGCCAATCCAAGAGACCCAGTACTTC. It encodes CASRLGTATPIQETQYF.

The chain couples TRBV9 to TRBJ1-1, with D possibly TRBD1 on 6 matching bases. This CDR3 has 16 residues. Trimming pared 3 bases from V and 3 bases from J, leaving 18 bases between. CDR1 SGDLS and CDR2 YYNGEE come from the germline V gene. The CDR3 bases are TGTGCCAGCAGCGCTGCCGGGGGGCGAGAGGACACTGAAGCTTTCTTT. It encodes CASSAAGGREDTEAFF.

Here the CDR3 reads CASSRTDRGTTDTQYF. In DNA, the CDR3 is TGTGCCAGCTCCCGAACCGACAGGGGGACCACAGATACGCAGTATTTT. The genes are TRBV18 and TRBJ2-3; TRBD1 matches 9 bases. The CDR3 is 16 residues long. With V trimmed by 6 bases and J by 2 bases, 9 bases remained unmatched. Germline loops: CDR1 KGHSH, CDR2 LQKENI.

CDR3 in amino acids: CASSSPIDTQYF. CDR3 nucleotide sequence: TGCGCCAGCAGCTCTCCCATAGATACGCAGTATTTT. The rearrangement uses TRBV5-1 and TRBJ2-3; no clear D. V lost 3 bases, J lost 5 bases, and 7 bases lay in between. The CDR3 loop spans 12 amino acids. The germline CDR1 and CDR2 sequences are SGHRS and YFSETQ.

The CDR3 reads CASSDGHYGYTF. CDR3 nucleotide sequence: TGTGCCAGCAGTGATGGTCACTATGGCTACACCTTC. The V gene is TRBV6-1, the J gene TRBJ1-2; D not resolved. Per germline, CDR1 MNHNS and CDR2 SASEGT. This CDR3 contains 12 residues. Trimming pared 3 bases from V and 3 bases from J, leaving 5 bases between.

This clone was detected only once. One base away lies a much larger clone, so this may be a sequencing read error. This sequence joins TRBV29-1 and TRBJ2-3, with D tentatively TRBD2 (5 bases). Germline V gives CDR1 SQVTM, CDR2 ANQGSEA. The CDR3 length is 14 residues. The V and J ends lost 3 bases and 3 bases respectively, with 13 bases between them. The CDR3 nucleotides are TGCAGCGTTGAGGAACGGGATGAGACAGATACGCAGTATTTT. It encodes CSVEERDETDTQYF.

This clone was detected once. V usage is TRBV7-2 and J usage is TRBJ1-3, with 7 bases fitting TRBD1. Germline CDR1 and CDR2: SGHTA and FQGNSA. This CDR3 contains 16 residues. With 5 bases clipped from V and 4 bases from J, the junction kept 11 bases outside the gene matches. CDR3: CASSPRQGMRGNTIYF. CDR3 bases: TGTGCCAGCAGCCCACGACAGGGAATGAGGGGAAACACCATATATTTT.